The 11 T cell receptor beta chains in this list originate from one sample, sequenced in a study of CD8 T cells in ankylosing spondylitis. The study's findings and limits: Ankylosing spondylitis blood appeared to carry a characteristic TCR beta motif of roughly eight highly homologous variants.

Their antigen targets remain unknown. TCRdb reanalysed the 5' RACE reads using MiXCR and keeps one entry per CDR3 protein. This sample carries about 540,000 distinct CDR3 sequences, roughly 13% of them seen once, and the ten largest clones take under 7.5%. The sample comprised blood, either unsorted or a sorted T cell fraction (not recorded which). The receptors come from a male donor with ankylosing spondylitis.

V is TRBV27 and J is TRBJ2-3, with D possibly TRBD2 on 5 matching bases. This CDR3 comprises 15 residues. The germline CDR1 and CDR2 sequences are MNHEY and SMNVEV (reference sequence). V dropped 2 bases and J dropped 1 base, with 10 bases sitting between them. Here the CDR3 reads CASSLRDGGTDTQYF. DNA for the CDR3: TGTGCCAGCAGTTTACGAGACGGGGGCACAGATACGCAGTATTTT.

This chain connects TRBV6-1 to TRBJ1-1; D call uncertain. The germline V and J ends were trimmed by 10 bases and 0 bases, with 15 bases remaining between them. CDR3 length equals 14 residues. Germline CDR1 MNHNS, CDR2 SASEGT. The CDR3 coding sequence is TGTGCCATTGAATTGGAGACTATGAACACTGAAGCTTTCTTT. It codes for CAIELETMNTEAFF.

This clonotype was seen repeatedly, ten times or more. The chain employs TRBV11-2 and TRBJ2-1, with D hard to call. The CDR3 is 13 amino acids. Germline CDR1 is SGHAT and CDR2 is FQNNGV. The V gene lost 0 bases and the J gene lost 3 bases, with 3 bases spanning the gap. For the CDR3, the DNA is TGTGCCAGCAGCTTAGATCTCTACAATGAGCAGTTCTTC. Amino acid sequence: CASSLDLYNEQFF.

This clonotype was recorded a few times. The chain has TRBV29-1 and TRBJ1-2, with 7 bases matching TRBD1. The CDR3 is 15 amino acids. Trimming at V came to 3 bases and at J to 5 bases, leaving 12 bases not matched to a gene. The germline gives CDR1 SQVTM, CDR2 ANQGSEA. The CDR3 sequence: CSVDTRAGTEYGYTF. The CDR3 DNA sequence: TGCAGCGTTGATACCCGAGCGGGGACAGAGTATGGCTACACCTTC.

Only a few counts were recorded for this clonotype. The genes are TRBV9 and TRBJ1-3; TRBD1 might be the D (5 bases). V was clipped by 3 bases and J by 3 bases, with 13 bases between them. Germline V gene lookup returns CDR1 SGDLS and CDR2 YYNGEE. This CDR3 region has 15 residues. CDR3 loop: CASSAYRRVGNTIYF. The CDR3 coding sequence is TGTGCCAGCAGCGCATATCGCAGGGTTGGAAACACCATATATTTT.

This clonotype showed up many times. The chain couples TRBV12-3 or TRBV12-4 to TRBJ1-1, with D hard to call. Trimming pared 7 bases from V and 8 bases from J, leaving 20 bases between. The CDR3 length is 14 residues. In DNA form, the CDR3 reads TGTGCCAGCACCCTTCTCGACTCATTCGGAGAAGCTTTCTTT. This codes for CASTLLDSFGEAFF.

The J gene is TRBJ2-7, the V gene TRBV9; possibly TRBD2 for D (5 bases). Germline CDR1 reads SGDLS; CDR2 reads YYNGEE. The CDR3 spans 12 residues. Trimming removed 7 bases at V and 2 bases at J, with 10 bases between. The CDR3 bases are TGTGCCAGCGGCGGGCCTGCCTACGAGCAGTACTTC. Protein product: CASGGPAYEQYF.

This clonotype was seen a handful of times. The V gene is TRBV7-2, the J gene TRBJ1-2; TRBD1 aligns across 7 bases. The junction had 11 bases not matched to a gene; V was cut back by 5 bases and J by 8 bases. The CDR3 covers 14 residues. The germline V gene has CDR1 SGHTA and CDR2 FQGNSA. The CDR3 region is CASSPRQGIRGYTF. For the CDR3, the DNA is TGTGCCAGCAGCCCAAGACAGGGTATCAGAGGCTACACCTTC.

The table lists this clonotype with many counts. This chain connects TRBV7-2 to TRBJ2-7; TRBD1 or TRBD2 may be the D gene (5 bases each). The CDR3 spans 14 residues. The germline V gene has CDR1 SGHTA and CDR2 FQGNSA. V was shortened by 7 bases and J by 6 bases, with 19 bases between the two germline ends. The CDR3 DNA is TGTGCCAGCACTCTAGACGGGGCTATTCTCGAGCAGTACTTC. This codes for CASTLDGAILEQYF.

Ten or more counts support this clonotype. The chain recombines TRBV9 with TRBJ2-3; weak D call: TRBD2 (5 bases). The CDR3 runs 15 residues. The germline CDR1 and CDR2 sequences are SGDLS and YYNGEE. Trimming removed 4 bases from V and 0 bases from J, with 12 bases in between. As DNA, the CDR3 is TGTGCCAGCAGCCCGGGATGGTTTAGCACAGATACGCAGTATTTT. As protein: CASSPGWFSTDTQYF.

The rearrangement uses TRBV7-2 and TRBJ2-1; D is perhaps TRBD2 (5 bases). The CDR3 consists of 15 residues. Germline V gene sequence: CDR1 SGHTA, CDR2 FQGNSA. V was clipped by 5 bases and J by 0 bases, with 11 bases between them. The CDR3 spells CASSPLDLSYNEQFF. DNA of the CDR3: TGTGCCAGCAGCCCACTAGACCTCTCCTACAATGAGCAGTTCTTC. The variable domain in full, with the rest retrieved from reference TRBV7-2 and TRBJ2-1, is GAGVSQSPSNKVTEKGKDVELRCDPISGHTALYWYRQSLGQGLEFLIYFQGNSAPDKSGLPSDRFSAERTGGSVSTLTIQRTQQEDSAVYLCASSPLDLSYNEQFFGPGTRLTVL.